The T cell receptor beta chain under discussion was sequenced for a study of regulatory T cells in long-lasting Graves disease. Construction of TCR beta libraries relied on iRepertoire HTBI primers and on Arm-PCR targeting CDR3 regions. TCRdb used MiXCR to reprocess the multiplex PCR reads, holding one entry per CDR3 protein. The data show hundreds of thousands of distinct CDR3 sequences, with roughly 15% seen just once and about 8.2% held by the top ten. Noted time point: newly diagnosed GD, antithyroid drugs for less than 3 months. Following extraction of RNA from PBMCs, that RNA was used to make the TCR library. Separately, the same data were catalogued under a study of T cells in Graves' hyperthyroidism and ophthalmopathy.

This sequence originates from a woman between 35 and 50 years old with Graves disease. Here the sequenced sample was peripheral blood mononuclear cells (PBMCs), taken at new diagnosis, from a patient treated with antithyroid drugs.

Here the CDR3 reads CSASIMGQPNSPLHF. The CDR3 DNA is TGCAGTGCTAGTATAATGGGGCAGCCTAATTCACCCCTCCACTTT. V is TRBV20-1 and J is TRBJ1-6; D possibly corresponds to TRBD1 (5 bases). Per the germline V gene, CDR1 is DFQATT and CDR2 is SNEGSKA (reference sequence). Deletions cut 3 bases from V and 6 bases from J, with 15 bases between. CDR3 length equals 15 residues.